Included here is one T cell receptor (beta chain) sequence, with context. The V gene end was trimmed by 4 bases and the J gene end by 1 base; junction bases not matched to a gene: 10. CDR3 length: 17 amino acids. Germline CDR1 reads LGHDT; CDR2 reads YNNKEL (reference sequence). The source of the sample is a study of blood T cell repertoires in COVID-19. Repertoires were generated with immunoSEQ multiplex PCR, while TCRdb's copy carries only in-frame clones and drops some. The sample contains about 310,000 clones, about 90% of which appear only once. The chain joins TRBV3-1 (or the pseudogene TRBV3-2) to TRBJ2-4; 7 bases are shared with TRBD1. The sequencing input was peripheral blood. The receptor comes from a woman in her 50s who had recovered from COVID-19. The CDR3 protein is CASSRTTGDLAKNIQYF. CDR3 nucleotides: TGTGCCAGCAGCCGAACTACAGGGGACCTGGCCAAAAACATTCAGTACTTC.